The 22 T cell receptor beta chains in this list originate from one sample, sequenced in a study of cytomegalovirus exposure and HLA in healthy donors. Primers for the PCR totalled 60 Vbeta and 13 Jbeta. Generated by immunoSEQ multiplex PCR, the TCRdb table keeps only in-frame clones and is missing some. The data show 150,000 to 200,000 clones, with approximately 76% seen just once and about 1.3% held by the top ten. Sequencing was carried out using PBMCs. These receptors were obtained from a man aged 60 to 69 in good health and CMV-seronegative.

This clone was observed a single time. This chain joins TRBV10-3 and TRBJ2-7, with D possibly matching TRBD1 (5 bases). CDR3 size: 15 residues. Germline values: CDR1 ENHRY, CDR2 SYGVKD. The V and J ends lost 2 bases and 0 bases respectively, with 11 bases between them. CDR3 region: CAISERGRASYEQYF. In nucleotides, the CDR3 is TGTGCCATCAGTGAGCGCGGCAGGGCCTCCTACGAGCAGTACTTC.

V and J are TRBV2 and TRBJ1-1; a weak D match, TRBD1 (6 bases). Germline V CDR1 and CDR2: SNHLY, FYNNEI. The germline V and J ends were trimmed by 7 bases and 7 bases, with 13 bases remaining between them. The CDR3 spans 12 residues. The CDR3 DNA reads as TGTGCCAGCACCTGGACAGTGAGTGAAGCTTTCTTT. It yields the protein CASTWTVSEAFF.

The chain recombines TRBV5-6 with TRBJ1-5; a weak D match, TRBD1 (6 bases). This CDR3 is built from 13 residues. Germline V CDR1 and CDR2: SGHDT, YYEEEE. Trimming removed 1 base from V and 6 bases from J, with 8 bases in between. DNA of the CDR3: TGTGCCAGCAGCTTGACAGGGCGTCAGCCCCAGCATTTT. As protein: CASSLTGRQPQHF.

The CDR3 DNA follows: TGTGCCAGCAGCCAAGGACAGGGGGAACTTCTCTACAATGAGCAGTTCTTC. Amino acid sequence: CASSQGQGELLYNEQFF. V gene TRBV4-2 combines with J gene TRBJ2-1; 9 nucleotides agree with TRBD1. The germline V gene has CDR1 LGHNA and CDR2 YNFKEQ. After removal of 1 base from V and 3 bases from J, the junction contained 7 bases not matched to a gene. The CDR3 consists of 17 residues.

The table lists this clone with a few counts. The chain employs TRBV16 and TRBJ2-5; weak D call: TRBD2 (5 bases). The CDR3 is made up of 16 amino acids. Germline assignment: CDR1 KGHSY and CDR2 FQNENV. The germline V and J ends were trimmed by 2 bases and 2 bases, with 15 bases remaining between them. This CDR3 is CASSQIRPGMQETQYF. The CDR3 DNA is TGTGCCAGCAGCCAAATTCGGCCGGGGATGCAAGAGACCCAGTACTTC.

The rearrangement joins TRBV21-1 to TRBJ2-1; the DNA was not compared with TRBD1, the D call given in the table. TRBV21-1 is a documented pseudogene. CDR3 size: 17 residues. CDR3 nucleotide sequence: TGTGCCAGCAGCAAAAGGGGACAGGGGGCGAGGGACAATGAGCAGTTCTTC. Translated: CASSKRGQGARDNEQFF.

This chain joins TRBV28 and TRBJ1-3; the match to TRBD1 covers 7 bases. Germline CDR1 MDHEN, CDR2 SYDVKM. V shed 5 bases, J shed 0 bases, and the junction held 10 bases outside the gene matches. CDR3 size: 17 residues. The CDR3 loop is CASSPHRTGVSGNTIYF. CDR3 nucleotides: TGTGCCAGCAGTCCGCATCGAACAGGGGTCTCTGGAAACACCATATATTTT.

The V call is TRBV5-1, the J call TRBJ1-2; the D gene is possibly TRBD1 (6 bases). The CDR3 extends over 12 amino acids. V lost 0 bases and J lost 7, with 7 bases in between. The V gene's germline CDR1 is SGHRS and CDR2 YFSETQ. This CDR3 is CASSLDRVGYTF. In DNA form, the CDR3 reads TGCGCCAGCAGCTTGGACAGGGTTGGCTACACCTTC.

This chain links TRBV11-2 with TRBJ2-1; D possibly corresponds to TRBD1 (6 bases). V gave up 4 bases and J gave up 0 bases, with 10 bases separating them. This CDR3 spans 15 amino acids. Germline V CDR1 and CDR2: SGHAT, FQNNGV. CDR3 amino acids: CASSSDRSSYNEQFF. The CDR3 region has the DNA TGTGCCAGCAGCTCTGACAGGAGCTCCTACAATGAGCAGTTCTTC.

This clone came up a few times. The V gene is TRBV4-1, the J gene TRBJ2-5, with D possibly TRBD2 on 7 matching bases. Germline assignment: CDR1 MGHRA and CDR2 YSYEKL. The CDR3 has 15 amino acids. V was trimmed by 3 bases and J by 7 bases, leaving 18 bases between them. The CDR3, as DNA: TGCGCCAGCAGCCAGGGGGGCGGGGGAAGGGGGACCCAGTACTTC. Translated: CASSQGGGGRGTQYF.

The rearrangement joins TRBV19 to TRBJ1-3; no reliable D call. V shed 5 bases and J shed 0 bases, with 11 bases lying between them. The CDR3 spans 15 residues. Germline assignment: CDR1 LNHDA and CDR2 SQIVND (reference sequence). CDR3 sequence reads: CASSETGNSGNTIYF. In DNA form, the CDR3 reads TGTGCCAGTAGTGAGACGGGGAACTCTGGAAACACCATATATTTT.

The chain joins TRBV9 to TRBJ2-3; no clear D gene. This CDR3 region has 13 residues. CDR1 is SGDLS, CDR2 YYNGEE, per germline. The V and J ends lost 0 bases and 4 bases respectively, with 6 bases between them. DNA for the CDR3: TGTGCCAGCAGCGTAGGTGTCGCAGATACGCAGTATTTT. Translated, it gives CASSVGVADTQYF.

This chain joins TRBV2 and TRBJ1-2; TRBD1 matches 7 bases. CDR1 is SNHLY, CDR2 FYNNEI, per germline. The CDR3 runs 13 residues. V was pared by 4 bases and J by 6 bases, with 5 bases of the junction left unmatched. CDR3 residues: CASSVTGSHGYTF. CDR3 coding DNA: TGTGCCAGCAGTGTGACAGGGAGCCATGGCTACACCTTC.

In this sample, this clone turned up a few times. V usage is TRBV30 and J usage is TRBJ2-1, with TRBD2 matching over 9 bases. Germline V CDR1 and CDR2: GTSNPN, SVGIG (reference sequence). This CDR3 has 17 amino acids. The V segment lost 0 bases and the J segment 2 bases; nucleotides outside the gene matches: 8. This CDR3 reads CAWSVPLGGGAYNEQFF. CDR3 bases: TGTGCCTGGAGTGTACCCTTAGGCGGGGGGGCCTACAATGAGCAGTTCTTC.

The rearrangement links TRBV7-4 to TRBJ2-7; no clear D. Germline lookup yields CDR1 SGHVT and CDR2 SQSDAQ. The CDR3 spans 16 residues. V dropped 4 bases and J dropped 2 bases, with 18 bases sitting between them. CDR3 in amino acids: CASSSDRVVPTYEQYF. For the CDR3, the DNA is TGTGCCAGCAGCTCCGACCGGGTTGTTCCTACCTACGAGCAGTACTTC.

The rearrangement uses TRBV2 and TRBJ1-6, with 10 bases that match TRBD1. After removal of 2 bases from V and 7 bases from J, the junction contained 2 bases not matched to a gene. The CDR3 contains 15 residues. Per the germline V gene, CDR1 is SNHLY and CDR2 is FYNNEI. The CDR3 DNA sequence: TGTGCCAGCAGTGAACTGACAGGGGGCAATTCACCCCTCCACTTT. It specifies CASSELTGGNSPLHF. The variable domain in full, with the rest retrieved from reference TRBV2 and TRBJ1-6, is EPEVTQTPSHQVTQMGQEVILRCVPISNHLYFYWYRQILGQKVEFLVSFYNNEISEKSEIFDDQFSVERPDGSNFTLKIRSTKLEDSAMYFCASSELTGGNSPLHFGNGTRLTVT.

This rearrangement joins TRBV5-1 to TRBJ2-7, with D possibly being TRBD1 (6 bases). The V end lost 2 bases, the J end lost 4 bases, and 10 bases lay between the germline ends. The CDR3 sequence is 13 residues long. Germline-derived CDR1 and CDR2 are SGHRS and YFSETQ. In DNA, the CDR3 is TGCGCCAGCAGCTTTCCACAGGGTTACGAGCAGTACTTC. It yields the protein CASSFPQGYEQYF.

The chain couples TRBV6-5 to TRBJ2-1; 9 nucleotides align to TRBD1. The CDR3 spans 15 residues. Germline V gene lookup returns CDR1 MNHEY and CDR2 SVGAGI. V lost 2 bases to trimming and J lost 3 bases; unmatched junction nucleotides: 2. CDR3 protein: CASSYRDRVYNEQFF. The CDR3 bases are TGTGCCAGCAGTTACCGGGACAGGGTCTACAATGAGCAGTTCTTC.

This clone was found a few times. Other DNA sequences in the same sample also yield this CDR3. CDR3 residues: CASSLTTDYNEQFF. In DNA, the CDR3 is TGTGCCAGCAGCTTAACGACAGATTACAATGAGCAGTTCTTC. The chain employs TRBV11-2 and TRBJ2-1; D might be TRBD1 (5 bases). V was cut by 2 bases and J by 4 bases, with 9 bases left in between. Germline CDR1 SGHAT, CDR2 FQNNGV. This CDR3 has 14 residues. Drawing the rest from reference TRBV11-2 and TRBJ2-1, the complete variable domain is EAGVAQSPRYKIIEKRQSVAFWCNPISGHATLYWYQQILGQGPKLLIQFQNNGVVDDSQLPKDRFSAERLKGVDSTLKIQPAKLEDSAVYLCASSLTTDYNEQFFGPGTRLTVL.

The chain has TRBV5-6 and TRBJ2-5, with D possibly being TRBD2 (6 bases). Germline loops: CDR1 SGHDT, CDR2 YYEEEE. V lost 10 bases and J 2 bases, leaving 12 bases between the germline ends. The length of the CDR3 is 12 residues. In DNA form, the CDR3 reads TGTGCCGGTTGGGGGAGGCAAGAGACCCAGTACTTC. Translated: CAGWGRQETQYF. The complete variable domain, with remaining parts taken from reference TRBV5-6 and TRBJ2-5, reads DAGVTQSPTHLIKTRGQQVTLRCSPKSGHDTVSWYQQALGQGPQFIFQYYEEEERQRGNFPDRFSGHQFPNYSSELNVNALLLGDSALYLCAGWGRQETQYFGPGTRLLVL.

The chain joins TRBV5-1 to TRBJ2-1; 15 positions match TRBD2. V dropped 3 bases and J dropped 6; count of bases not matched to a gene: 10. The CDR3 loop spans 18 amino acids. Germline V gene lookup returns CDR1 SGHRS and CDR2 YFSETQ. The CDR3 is CASSSGLAGGQVGNEQFF. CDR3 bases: TGCGCCAGCAGCTCCGGACTAGCGGGGGGGCAGGTGGGCAATGAGCAGTTCTTC.

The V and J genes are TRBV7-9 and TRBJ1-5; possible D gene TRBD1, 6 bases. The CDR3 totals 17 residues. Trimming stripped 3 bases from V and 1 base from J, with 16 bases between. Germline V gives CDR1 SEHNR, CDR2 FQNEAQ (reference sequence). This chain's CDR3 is CASSFTGGAGSNQPQHF. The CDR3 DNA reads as TGTGCCAGCAGCTTCACGGGGGGCGCGGGGAGCAATCAGCCCCAGCATTTT.